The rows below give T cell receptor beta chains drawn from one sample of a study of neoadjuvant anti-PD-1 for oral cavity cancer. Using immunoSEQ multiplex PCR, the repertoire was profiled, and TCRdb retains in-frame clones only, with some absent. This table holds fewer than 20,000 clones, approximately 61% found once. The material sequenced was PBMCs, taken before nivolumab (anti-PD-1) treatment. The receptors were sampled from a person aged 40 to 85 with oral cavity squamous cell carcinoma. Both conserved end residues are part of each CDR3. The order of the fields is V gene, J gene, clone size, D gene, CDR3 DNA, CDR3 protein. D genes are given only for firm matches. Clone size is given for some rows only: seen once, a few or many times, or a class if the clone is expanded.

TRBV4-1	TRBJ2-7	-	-	TGCGCCAGCAGCCAAGATCGGGCCGCAGGGTATAGGAACGAGCAGTACTTC	CASSQDRAAGYRNEQYF
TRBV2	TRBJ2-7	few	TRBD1	TGTGCCAGCAGTGAAGGACAGGGAACCGAGCAGTACTTC	CASSEGQGTEQYF
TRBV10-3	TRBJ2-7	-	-	TGTGCCATCAGCCCTGAGAAGACCTACGAGCAGTACTTC	CAISPEKTYEQYF
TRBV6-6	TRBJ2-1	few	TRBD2	TGTGCCAGCAGCCTAACTAGCGGGGGTTACAATGAGCAGTTCTTC	CASSLTSGGYNEQFF
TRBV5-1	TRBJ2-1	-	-	TGCGCCAGCAGCTTGGAGTCTCAGACAGGTTACAATGAGCAGTTCTTC	CASSLESQTGYNEQFF
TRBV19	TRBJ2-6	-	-	TGTGCCAGTAGTTGGGGCCCAGTCCACTCTGGGGCCAACGTCCTGACTTTC	CASSWGPVHSGANVLTF
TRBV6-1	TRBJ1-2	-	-	TGTGCCAGCAGTGAAGAAGGTGCAGGACTCGGTGGCTACACCTTC	CASSEEGAGLGGYTF
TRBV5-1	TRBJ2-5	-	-	TGCGCCAGCAGCTTGGTTTCAGGGCAAGAGACCCAGTACTTC	CASSLVSGQETQYF
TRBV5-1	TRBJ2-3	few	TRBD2	TGCGCCAGCAGCGCGGTGGGACTAGCGGTAGATACGCAGTATTTT	CASSAVGLAVDTQYF
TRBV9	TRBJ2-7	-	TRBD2	TGTGCCAGCAGCGTAGGTAGTACTAGCGCGGTGGAGCAGTACTTC	CASSVGSTSAVEQYF
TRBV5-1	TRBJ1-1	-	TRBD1	TGCGCCAGCAGCACCCGACAGGGAACTGAAGCTTTCTTT	CASSTRQGTEAFF
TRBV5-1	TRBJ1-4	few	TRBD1	TGCGCCAGCAGGCCCGGGACAGGGACAACTAATGAAAAACTGTTTTTT	CASRPGTGTTNEKLFF
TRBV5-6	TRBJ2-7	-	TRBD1	TGTGCCAGCAGCCCGGGACAGGCCACCTACGAGCAGTACTTC	CASSPGQATYEQYF
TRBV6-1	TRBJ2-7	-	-	TGTGCCAGCAGTCTTCACCGGGACTTATCCTACGAGCAGTACTTC	CASSLHRDLSYEQYF
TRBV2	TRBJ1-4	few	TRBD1	TGTGCCAGCAGTTCTACAGGGGTCTGGGAAAAACTGTTTTTT	CASSSTGVWEKLFF
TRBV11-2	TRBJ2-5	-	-	TGTGCCAGCAGTACTCAGCCACAGGCCCCGGAGACCCAGTACTTC	CASSTQPQAPETQYF
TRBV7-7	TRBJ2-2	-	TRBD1	TGTGCTAGCAGCCAGGACAGGTACACCGGGGAGCTGTTTTTT	CASSQDRYTGELFF
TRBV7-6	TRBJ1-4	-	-	TGTGCCAGCAGCTTGGGGACTAATGAAAAACTGTTTTTT	CASSLGTNEKLFF
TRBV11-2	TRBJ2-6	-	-	TGTGCCAGCAGCTTAGATCCGGGTTTCGGAGACTCTGGGGCCAACGTCCTGACTTTC	CASSLDPGFGDSGANVLTF
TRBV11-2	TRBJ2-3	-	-	TGTGCCAGCAGCTTTAGCGAGGATACGCAGTATTTT	CASSFSEDTQYF
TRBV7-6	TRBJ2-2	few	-	TGTGCCAGCACCTGGAGCGAGGCCGGGGAGCTGTTTTTT	CASTWSEAGELFF
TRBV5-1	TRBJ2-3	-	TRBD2	TGCGCCAGCAGCTGGGGACTAGCGGGAAAAGACACAGATACGCAGTATTTT	CASSWGLAGKDTDTQYF
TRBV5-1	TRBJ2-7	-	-	TGCGCCAGCAGCTCCCGGACAGACTCCTATCGCTACGAGCAGTACTTC	CASSSRTDSYRYEQYF
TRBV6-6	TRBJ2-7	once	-	TGTGCCACCCAGTCTAACACCTACGAGCAGTACTTC	CATQSNTYEQYF